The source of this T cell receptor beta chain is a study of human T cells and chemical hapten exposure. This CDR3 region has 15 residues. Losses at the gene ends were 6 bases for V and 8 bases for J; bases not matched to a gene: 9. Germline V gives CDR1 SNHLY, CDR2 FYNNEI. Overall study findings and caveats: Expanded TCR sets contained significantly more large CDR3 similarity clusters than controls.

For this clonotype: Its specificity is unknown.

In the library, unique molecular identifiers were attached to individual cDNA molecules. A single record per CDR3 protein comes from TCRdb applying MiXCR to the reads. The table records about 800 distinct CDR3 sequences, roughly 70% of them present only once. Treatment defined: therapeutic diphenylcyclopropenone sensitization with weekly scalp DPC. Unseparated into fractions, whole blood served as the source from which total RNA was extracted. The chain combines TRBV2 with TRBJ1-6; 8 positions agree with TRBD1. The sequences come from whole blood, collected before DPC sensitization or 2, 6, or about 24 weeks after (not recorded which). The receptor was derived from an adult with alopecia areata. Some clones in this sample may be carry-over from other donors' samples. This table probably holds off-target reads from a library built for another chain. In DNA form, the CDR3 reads TGTGCCAGCAGGACAGGGGCCTCCGCTTATTCACCCCTCCACTTT. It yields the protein CASRTGASAYSPLHF.